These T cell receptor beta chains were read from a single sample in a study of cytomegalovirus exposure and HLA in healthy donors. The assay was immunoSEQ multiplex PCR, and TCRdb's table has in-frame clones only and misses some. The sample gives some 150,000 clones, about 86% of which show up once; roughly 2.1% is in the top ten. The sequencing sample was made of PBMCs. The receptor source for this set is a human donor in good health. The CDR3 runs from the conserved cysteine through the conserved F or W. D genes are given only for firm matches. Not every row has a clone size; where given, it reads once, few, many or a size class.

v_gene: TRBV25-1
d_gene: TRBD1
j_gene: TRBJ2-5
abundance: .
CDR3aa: CASSEWGTGHSETQYF
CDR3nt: TGTGCCAGCAGTGAATGGGGGACAGGGCATTCAGAGACCCAGTACTTC

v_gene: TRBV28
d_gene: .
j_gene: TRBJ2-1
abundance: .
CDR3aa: CASSHKYEQFF
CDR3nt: TGTGCCAGCAGTCACAAGTATGAGCAGTTCTTC

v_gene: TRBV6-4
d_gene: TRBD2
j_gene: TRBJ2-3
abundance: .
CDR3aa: CASSDTSGGADTQYF
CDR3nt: TGTGCCAGCAGTGACACTAGCGGGGGGGCAGATACGCAGTATTTT

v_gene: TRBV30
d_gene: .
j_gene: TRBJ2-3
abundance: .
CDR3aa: CAWTSGTSTDTQYF
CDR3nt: TGTGCCTGGACCTCAGGGACAAGCACAGATACGCAGTATTTT

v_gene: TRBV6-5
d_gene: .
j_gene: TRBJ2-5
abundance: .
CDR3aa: CASSYAAGTQYF
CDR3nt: TGTGCCAGCAGTTACGCTGCAGGGACCCAGTACTTC

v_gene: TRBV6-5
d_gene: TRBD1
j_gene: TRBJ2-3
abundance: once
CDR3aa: CASSYSGQGADTQYF
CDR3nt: TGTGCCAGCAGTTACTCTGGACAGGGCGCAGATACGCAGTATTTT

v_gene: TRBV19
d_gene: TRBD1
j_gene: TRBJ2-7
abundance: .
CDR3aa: CASSHQTGGIYEQYF
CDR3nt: TGTGCCAGTAGCCACCAGACAGGGGGCATCTACGAGCAGTACTTC

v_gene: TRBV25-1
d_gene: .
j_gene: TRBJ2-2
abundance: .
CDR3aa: CASSGGDSRGGELFF
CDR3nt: TGTGCCAGCAGTGGGGGGGACTCTCGAGGCGGGGAGCTGTTTTTT

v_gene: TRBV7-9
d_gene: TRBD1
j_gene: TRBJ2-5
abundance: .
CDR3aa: CASSLGGTGKETQYF
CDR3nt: TGTGCCAGCAGCTTAGGGGGGACAGGGAAAGAGACCCAGTACTTC

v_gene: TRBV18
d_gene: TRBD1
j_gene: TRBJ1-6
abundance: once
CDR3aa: CASSPGQVIYNSPLHF
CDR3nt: TGTGCCAGCTCACCGGGACAGGTGATCTATAATTCACCCCTCCACTTT

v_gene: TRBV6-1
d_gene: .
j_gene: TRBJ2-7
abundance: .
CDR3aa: CASVRQSNAPYEQYF
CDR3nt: TGTGCCAGCGTTAGACAGAGCAATGCCCCCTACGAGCAGTACTTC

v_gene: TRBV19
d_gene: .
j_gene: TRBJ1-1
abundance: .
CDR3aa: CASSKARGPEAFF
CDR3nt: TGTGCCAGTAGTAAGGCCCGAGGGCCTGAAGCTTTCTTT

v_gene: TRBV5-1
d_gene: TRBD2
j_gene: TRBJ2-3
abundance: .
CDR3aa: CASSLDGLAGGYTDTQYF
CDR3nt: TGCGCCAGCAGCTTGGACGGACTAGCGGGAGGCTACACAGATACGCAGTATTTT

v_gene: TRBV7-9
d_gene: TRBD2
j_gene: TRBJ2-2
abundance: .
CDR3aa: CASSPWTSGGAYTGELFF
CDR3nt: TGTGCCAGCAGCCCGTGGACTAGCGGGGGGGCGTACACCGGGGAGCTGTTTTTT

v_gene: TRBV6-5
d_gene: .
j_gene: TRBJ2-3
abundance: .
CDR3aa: CASSLTEGRDTQYF
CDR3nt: TGTGCCAGCAGTCTAACCGAGGGTAGAGATACGCAGTATTTT

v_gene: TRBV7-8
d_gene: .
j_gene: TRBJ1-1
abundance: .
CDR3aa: CASSLEMGNTEAFF
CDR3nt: TGTGCCAGCAGCTTAGAGATGGGCAACACTGAAGCTTTCTTT

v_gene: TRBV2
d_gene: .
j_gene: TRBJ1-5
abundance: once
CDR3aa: CASTVGTKWADAQPQHF
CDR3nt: TGTGCCAGCACTGTGGGGACAAAATGGGCCGACGCCCAGCCCCAGCATTTT

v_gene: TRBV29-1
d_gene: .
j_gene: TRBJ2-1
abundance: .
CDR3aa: CSVGESSYNEQFF
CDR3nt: TGCAGCGTTGGAGAGAGCTCCTACAATGAGCAGTTCTTC

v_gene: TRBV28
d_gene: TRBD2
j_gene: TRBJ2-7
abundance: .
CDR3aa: CASVALVAGDEQYF
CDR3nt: TGTGCCAGTGTTGCTCTGGTAGCGGGAGACGAGCAGTACTTC

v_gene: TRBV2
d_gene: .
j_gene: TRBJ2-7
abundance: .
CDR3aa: CASSQEFAKLYEQYF
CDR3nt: TGTGCCAGCAGCCAGGAATTTGCGAAACTCTACGAGCAGTACTTC

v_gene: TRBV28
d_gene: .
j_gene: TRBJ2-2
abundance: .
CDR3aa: CASSFAGQNTGELFF
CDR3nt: TGTGCCAGCAGTTTTGCAGGACAGAACACCGGGGAGCTGTTTTTT

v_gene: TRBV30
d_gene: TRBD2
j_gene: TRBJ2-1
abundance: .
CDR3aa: CAWIPGSGLSYNEQFF
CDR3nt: TGTGCCTGGATCCCGGGTAGCGGGTTGTCCTACAATGAGCAGTTCTTC

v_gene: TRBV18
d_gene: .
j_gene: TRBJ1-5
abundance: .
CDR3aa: CASSLDSYQPQHF
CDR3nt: TGTGCCAGCTCGCTGGACAGTTATCAGCCCCAGCATTTT

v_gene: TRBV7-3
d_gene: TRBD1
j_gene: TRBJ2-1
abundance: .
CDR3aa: CASSRDRNYNEQFF
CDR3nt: TGTGCCAGCAGCCGGGACAGAAACTACAATGAGCAGTTCTTC

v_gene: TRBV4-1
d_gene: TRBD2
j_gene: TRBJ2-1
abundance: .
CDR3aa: CASSLSSAGGSYNEQFF
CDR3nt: TGCGCCAGCAGCCTCTCGTCCGCGGGAGGCTCCTACAATGAGCAGTTCTTC

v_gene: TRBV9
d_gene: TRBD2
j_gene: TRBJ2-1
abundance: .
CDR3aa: CASSVVSSGRDNEQFF
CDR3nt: TGTGCCAGCAGCGTAGTATCAAGCGGGAGGGATAATGAGCAGTTCTTC

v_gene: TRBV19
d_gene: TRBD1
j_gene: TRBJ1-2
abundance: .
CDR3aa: CASRPEDRAGGYTF
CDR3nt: TGTGCCAGTAGACCTGAGGACAGGGCAGGGGGCTACACCTTC

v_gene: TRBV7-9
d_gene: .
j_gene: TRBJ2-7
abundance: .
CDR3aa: CASSLASSNEQYF
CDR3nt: TGTGCCAGCAGCTTAGCGTCTAGTAACGAGCAGTACTTC

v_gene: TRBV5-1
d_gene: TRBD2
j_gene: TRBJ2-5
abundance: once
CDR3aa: CASRTSGGAWETQYF
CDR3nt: TGCGCCAGCAGGACAAGCGGGGGGGCTTGGGAGACCCAGTACTTC

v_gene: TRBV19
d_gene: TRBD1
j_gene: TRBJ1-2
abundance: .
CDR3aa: CASSLRGSSANYGYTF
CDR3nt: TGTGCCAGTAGTCTCAGGGGGTCCTCAGCCAACTATGGCTACACCTTC

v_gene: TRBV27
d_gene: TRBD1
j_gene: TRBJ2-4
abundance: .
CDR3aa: CASSSGDSLNIQYF
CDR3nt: TGTGCCAGCAGTTCCGGGGACAGCCTGAACATTCAGTACTTC

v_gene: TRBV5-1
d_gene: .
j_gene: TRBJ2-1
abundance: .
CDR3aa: CASSLDRTFNNEQFF
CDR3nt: TGCGCCAGCAGCCTCGACAGGACCTTCAACAATGAGCAGTTCTTC

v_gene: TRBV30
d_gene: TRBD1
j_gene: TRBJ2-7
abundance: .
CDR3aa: CAWSAGTGASYEQYF
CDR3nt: TGTGCCTGGAGTGCTGGGACAGGGGCCTCCTACGAGCAGTACTTC

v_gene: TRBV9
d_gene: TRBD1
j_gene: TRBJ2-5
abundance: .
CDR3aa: CASSARRGQSQETQYF
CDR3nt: TGTGCCAGCAGCGCCCGTAGGGGACAGTCTCAAGAGACCCAGTACTTC

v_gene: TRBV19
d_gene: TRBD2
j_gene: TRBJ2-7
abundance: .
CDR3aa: CASSWTSGSIEQYF
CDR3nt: TGTGCCAGTAGCTGGACTAGCGGGAGCATCGAGCAGTACTTC

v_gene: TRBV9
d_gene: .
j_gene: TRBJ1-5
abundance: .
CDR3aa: CASSVGKGRNQPQHF
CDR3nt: TGTGCCAGCAGCGTAGGGAAAGGGAGAAATCAGCCCCAGCATTTT

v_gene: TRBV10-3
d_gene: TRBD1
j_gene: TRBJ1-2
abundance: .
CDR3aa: CATSEPGTDNYGYTF
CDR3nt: TGTGCCACCAGCGAGCCCGGGACAGATAACTATGGCTACACCTTC

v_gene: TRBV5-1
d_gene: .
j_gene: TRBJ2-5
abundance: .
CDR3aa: CASRLNAGTGQETQYF
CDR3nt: TGCGCCAGCAGATTAAACGCGGGGACTGGCCAAGAGACCCAGTACTTC

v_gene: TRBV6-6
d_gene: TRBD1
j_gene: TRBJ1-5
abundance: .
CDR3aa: CASQTGGYQPQHF
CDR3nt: TGTGCCAGTCAGACAGGGGGATATCAGCCCCAGCATTTT

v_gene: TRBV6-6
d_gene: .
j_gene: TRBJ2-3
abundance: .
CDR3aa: CASLGLNTDTQYF
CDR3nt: TGTGCCTCGTTGGGGCTCAACACAGATACGCAGTATTTT

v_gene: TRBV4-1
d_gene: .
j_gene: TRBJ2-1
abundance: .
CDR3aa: CASSQGGGEQFF
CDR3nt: TGCGCCAGCAGCCAAGGGGGCGGTGAGCAGTTCTTC

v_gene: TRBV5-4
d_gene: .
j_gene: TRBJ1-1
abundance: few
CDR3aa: CASSRNGGVNTEAFF
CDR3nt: TGTGCCAGCAGCCGGAATGGGGGGGTGAACACTGAAGCTTTCTTT

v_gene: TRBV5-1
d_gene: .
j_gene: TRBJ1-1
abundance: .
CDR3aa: CASSLEVSGTEAFF
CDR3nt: TGCGCCAGCAGCTTGGAGGTTTCGGGGACTGAAGCTTTCTTT

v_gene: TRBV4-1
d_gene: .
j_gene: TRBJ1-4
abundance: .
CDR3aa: CASSQVALGHEKLFF
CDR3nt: TGCGCCAGCAGCCAAGTAGCGCTAGGGCATGAAAAACTGTTTTTT

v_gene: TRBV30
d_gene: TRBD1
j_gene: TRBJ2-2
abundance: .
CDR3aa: CAWSTGTGWPGELFF
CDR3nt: TGTGCCTGGAGCACCGGGACAGGGTGGCCCGGGGAGCTGTTTTTT

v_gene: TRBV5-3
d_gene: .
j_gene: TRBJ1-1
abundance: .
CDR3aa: CARSLTKGVRTEAFF
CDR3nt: TGTGCCAGAAGCCTGACCAAGGGGGTGAGAACTGAAGCTTTCTTT

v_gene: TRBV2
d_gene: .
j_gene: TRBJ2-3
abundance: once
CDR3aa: CASTGWYSSQYF
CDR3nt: TGTGCCAGCACTGGCTGGTACAGCTCGCAGTATTTT

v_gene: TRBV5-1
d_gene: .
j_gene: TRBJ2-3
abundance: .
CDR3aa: CASSLVRASGDTQYF
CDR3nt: TGCGCCAGCAGCTTGGTCCGAGCATCGGGTGATACGCAGTATTTT

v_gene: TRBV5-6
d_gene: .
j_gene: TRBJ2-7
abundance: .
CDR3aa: CASSLLAGLRRGTYEQYF
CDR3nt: TGTGCCAGCAGCTTGCTTGCGGGCCTGCGGAGGGGAACCTACGAGCAGTACTTC

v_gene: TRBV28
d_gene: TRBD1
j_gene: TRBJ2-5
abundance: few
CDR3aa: CASGDSGETQYF
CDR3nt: TGTGCCAGCGGGGACAGTGGCGAGACCCAGTACTTC